This T cell receptor beta chain was recorded in a study of tumor-infiltrating lymphocytes in primary liver carcinoma. RNA and DNA were co-extracted from approximately 20-30 mg of unsorted bulk tissue. Sampling of each tumor involved five separate regions. Trimming left V 1 base short and J 0 bases short, with 10 bases between. The CDR3 extends over 15 amino acids. Germline CDR1 and CDR2: SGHNT and YYREEE (reference sequence). Starting material of approximately 500 ng total RNA yielded TCR beta cDNA via a constant-region primer. Three nested multiplex PCR rounds of slightly modified ARM-PCR generated TCR beta libraries. TRBV1-TRBV30 forward and Cbeta reverse primers drove the first two approximately 10-cycle rounds. TCRdb re-called the multiplex PCR reads with MiXCR, one entry per CDR3 protein. The sample consists of some 94,000 distinct CDR3 sequences, approximately 71% of them appearing once. At least ten counts were recorded for this clonotype. Its antigen is not known.

Study-wide results and limits: When set against blood, tumors had a significantly higher top-250-clone fraction (p = 0.039). Tumor region pairs outstripped tumor-adjacent and tumor-blood pairs in overlap. All five tumor regions shared only about 7-25% of top clones.

Input material: liver tumor tissue from sampling region 5. Subset meaning: tumor region T5, tumor centre. The TCR originated in a woman aged 60 to 75 with primary liver carcinoma and hepatitis B virus infection. The V gene is TRBV5-4, the J gene TRBJ1-2; no definite D call. The CDR3 spells CASSLFAGTNYGYTF. CDR3 coding DNA: TGTGCCAGCAGCTTGTTTGCGGGAACTAACTATGGCTACACCTTC.